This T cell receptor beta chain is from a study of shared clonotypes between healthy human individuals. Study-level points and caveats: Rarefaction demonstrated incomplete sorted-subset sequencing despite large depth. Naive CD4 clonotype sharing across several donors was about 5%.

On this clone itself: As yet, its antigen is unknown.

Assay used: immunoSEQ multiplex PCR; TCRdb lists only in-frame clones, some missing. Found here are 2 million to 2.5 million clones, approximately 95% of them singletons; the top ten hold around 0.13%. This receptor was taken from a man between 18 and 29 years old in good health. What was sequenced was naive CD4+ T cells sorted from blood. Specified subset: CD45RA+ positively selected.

The CDR3 sequence is CASRRDRYSNYGYTF. The CDR3 coding sequence is TGTGCCAGCAGACGGGACAGGTATTCCAACTATGGCTACACCTTC. V usage is TRBV6-5 and J usage is TRBJ1-2; TRBD1 agrees at 8 bases. With V trimmed by 6 bases and J by 2 bases, 8 bases remained unmatched. The length of the CDR3 is 15 residues. Germline CDR1 and CDR2: MNHEY and SVGAGI.